The 11 T cell receptor beta chains below come from one sample, sequenced in a study of beta chain features in type 1 diabetes. TCRB transcripts that were expressed got sequenced, as all of the isolated RNA had been reverse transcribed. The protocol was immunoSEQ multiplex PCR, while the TCRdb copy is restricted to in-frame clones and leaves out a portion. The sample holds around 260,000 clones; less than 30% are singletons and the top ten take roughly 0.011%. Antigen specificity for these receptors is unknown. The study's findings and limits: All four CD4+ subsets from Type 1 diabetes patients carried moderately but significantly shorter TCRB CDR3s.

The source material was naive CD4+ T cells from blood. These TCRs come from a woman in her thirties with type 1 diabetes.

V and J are TRBV2 and TRBJ2-6; D perhaps matches TRBD1 (6 bases). The CDR3 consists of 16 residues. Germline CDR1 is SNHLY and CDR2 is FYNNEI. V lost 6 bases, J lost 0 bases, and 12 bases lay in between. The CDR3, as DNA: TGTGCCAGCAGAAGGGGGTGGTCCTCTGGGGCCAACGTCCTGACTTTC. This translates into CASRRGWSSGANVLTF.

The rearrangement uses TRBV29-1 and TRBJ2-1; 9 bases are shared with TRBD1. Germline CDR1 reads SQVTM; CDR2 reads ANQGSEA. The length of the CDR3 is 14 residues. Losses at the gene ends were 4 bases for V and 3 bases for J; bases not matched to a gene: 4. The CDR3 sequence: CSVATGGNYNEQFF. In DNA form, the CDR3 reads TGCAGCGTTGCGACAGGGGGAAACTACAATGAGCAGTTCTTC.

This clone was counted only a few times. The chain joins TRBV28 to TRBJ2-3; D is perhaps TRBD1 (6 bases). CDR1 is MDHEN and CDR2 is SYDVKM in the germline V gene. The CDR3 extends over 12 amino acids. The CDR3 loop is CAGRGNTDTQYF. In DNA form, the CDR3 reads TGTGCTGGCAGGGGCAACACAGATACGCAGTATTTT. Drawing the rest from reference TRBV28 and TRBJ2-3, the complete variable domain is DVKVTQSSRYLVKRTGEKVFLECVQDMDHENMFWYRQDPGLGLRLIYFSYDVKMKEKGDIPEGYSVSREKKERFSLILESASTNQTSMYLCAGRGNTDTQYFGPGTRLTVL.

This sequence joins TRBV5-6 and TRBJ1-1; D remains ambiguous. The CDR3 has 13 amino acids. Trimming took 6 bases from V and 1 from J, leaving 10 bases between them. Per the germline V gene, CDR1 is SGHDT and CDR2 is YYEEEE. The CDR3: CASTVYRNTEAFF. The CDR3 nucleotides read TGTGCCAGCACCGTATATAGGAACACTGAAGCTTTCTTT.

The chain carries TRBV4-1 and TRBJ2-7; 7 bases are shared with TRBD1. From germline, CDR1 is MGHRA and CDR2 YSYEKL. V lost 2 bases to trimming and J lost 2 bases; unmatched junction nucleotides: 9. This CDR3 comprises 16 residues. CDR3 DNA sequence: TGCGCCAGCAGCCAACCGGGACAGCTATCTACCTACGAGCAGTACTTC. This sequence encodes CASSQPGQLSTYEQYF.

The chain uses TRBV4-1 and TRBJ2-7; 11 nucleotides match TRBD2. CDR1 is MGHRA, CDR2 YSYEKL, per germline. The trim removed 2 bases at V and 0 bases at J, leaving 6 bases unmatched. This CDR3 is 17 amino acids long. CDR3 amino acids: CASSQRTSGLSSYEQYF. The DNA for the CDR3 is TGCGCCAGCAGCCAAAGGACTAGCGGGCTTAGCTCCTACGAGCAGTACTTC.

In this sample, this clone turned up a few times. V is TRBV28 and J is TRBJ2-7; TRBD2 matches 7 bases. The CDR3 has 14 residues. The germline CDR1 and CDR2 sequences are MDHEN and SYDVKM. V lost 5 bases and J lost 4; bases outside the gene matches: 8. The DNA for the CDR3 is TGTGCCAGCAGTGCGTCCGGGACTAAATACGAGCAGTACTTC. Translated, it gives CASSASGTKYEQYF.

This clone was counted a few times. This chain uses TRBV9 with TRBJ1-2; no definite D call. CDR3 length equals 14 residues. Trimming removed 4 bases at V and 2 bases at J, with 12 bases between. Germline CDR1 is SGDLS and CDR2 is YYNGEE. CDR3 sequence reads: CASSPTQLNYGYTF. CDR3 nucleotide sequence: TGTGCCAGCAGCCCAACACAGTTGAACTATGGCTACACCTTC.

There are a few counts of this clone. The gene calls are TRBV7-9 and TRBJ2-3; D might be TRBD1 (6 bases). V was trimmed by 4 bases and J by 4 bases, leaving 15 bases between them. This CDR3 contains 15 residues. Germline CDR1 SEHNR, CDR2 FQNEAQ (reference sequence). CDR3 region: CASSSRGSLADTQYF. The CDR3 nucleotides read TGTGCCAGCAGCTCCAGGGGTTCTCTTGCAGATACGCAGTATTTT.

The chain has TRBV25-1 and TRBJ1-1; weak D call: TRBD1 (5 bases). V was trimmed by 2 bases and J by 8 bases, leaving 6 bases between them. Germline CDR1 MGHDK, CDR2 SYGVNS. There are 11 residues in the CDR3. The CDR3 DNA sequence: TGTGCCAGCAGTGAAAACAGGGAAGCTTTCTTT. It is translated as CASSENREAFF.

This clone was observed a handful of times. The chain carries TRBV19 and TRBJ2-5, with D tentatively TRBD1 (6 bases). This CDR3 region has 15 residues. The germline gives CDR1 LNHDA, CDR2 SQIVND (reference sequence). Trimming left V 1 base short and J 1 base short, with 10 bases between. The chain's CDR3 is CASSIGQAGQETQYF. The CDR3 nucleotides are TGTGCCAGTAGTATAGGACAGGCCGGCCAAGAGACCCAGTACTTC.